One and the same sample provided the 10 T cell receptor beta chains below, sequenced in a study of OX40 agonist ivuxolimab in advanced cancers. TCRdb keeps only in-frame clones here, not all; method: immunoSEQ multiplex PCR. The table has about 73,000 clones, about 90% seen once. The starting material was CD4+ or CD8+ T cells sorted from blood, obtained in a trial of the OX40 agonist ivuxolimab. The receptors were sampled from an adult with an advanced solid tumor such as melanoma, head and neck, liver or kidney cancer.

The chain has TRBV5-5 and TRBJ2-7; D uncertain. The CDR3 totals 13 residues. The germline V and J ends were trimmed by 4 bases and 3 bases, with 11 bases remaining between them. Germline CDR1 and CDR2: SGHKS and YYEKEE (reference sequence). This CDR3 is CASSLWPYYEQYF. In DNA, the CDR3 is TGTGCCAGCAGCCTGTGGCCGTACTACGAGCAGTACTTC.

The J gene is TRBJ2-1, the V gene TRBV30, with 9 bases matching TRBD2. With V trimmed by 1 base and J by 4 bases, 2 bases remained unmatched. The CDR3 is 14 residues long. Germline values: CDR1 GTSNPN, CDR2 SVGIG (reference sequence). The CDR3 loop reads CAWSETSGYNEQFF. Here the CDR3 DNA reads TGTGCCTGGAGTGAGACTAGCGGTTACAATGAGCAGTTCTTC.

The J gene is TRBJ1-1, the V gene TRBV9; no firm D call. V was pared by 4 bases and J by 0 bases, with 22 bases between. Germline CDR1 reads SGDLS; CDR2 reads YYNGEE. The CDR3 is 18 amino acids. The CDR3 protein is CASSLSPSGESMNTEAFF. For the CDR3, the DNA is TGTGCCAGCAGCCTAAGTCCCAGTGGAGAATCTATGAACACTGAAGCTTTCTTT.

This chain joins TRBV7-8 and TRBJ2-7; D might be TRBD1 (6 bases). The CDR3 contains 14 residues. CDR1 and CDR2 from the germline V gene are SGHVS and FQNEAQ. Trimming removed 5 bases from V and 5 bases from J, with 16 bases in between. The CDR3 protein is CASSHRQDPHEQYF. CDR3 coding DNA: TGTGCCAGCAGCCACCGACAGGACCCTCACGAGCAGTACTTC.

The J gene is TRBJ2-3, the V gene TRBV9; D gene unclear. V lost 8 bases to trimming and J lost 1 base, with 8 bases between them. The CDR3 has 12 residues. Germline assignment: CDR1 SGDLS and CDR2 YYNGEE. CDR3 DNA sequence: TGTGCCAGTTCTCTCGGCACAGATACGCAGTATTTT. Translating gives CASSLGTDTQYF.

The chain uses TRBV7-9 and TRBJ1-2, with 9 bases lining up with TRBD1. Trimming took 2 bases from V and 2 from J; bases not matched to a gene: 3. There are 15 residues in the CDR3. Per the germline V gene, CDR1 is SEHNR and CDR2 is FQNEAQ (reference sequence). CDR3 sequence: CASSLPTGGNYGYTF. CDR3 nucleotides: TGTGCCAGCAGCTTACCCACAGGGGGCAACTATGGCTACACCTTC.

The chain uses TRBV5-1 and TRBJ2-1, with TRBD1 matching over 8 bases. After removal of 3 bases from V and 7 bases from J, the junction contained 9 bases not matched to a gene. This CDR3 is 15 amino acids long. The germline V gene encodes CDR1 SGHRS and CDR2 YFSETQ. CDR3 coding DNA: TGCGCCAGCAGCTGGGCCGGGACAGGCACGAATGAGCAGTTCTTC. Amino acid sequence: CASSWAGTGTNEQFF.

This clone was seen once. This sequence joins TRBV5-8 and TRBJ2-7; 7 bases match TRBD1. Germline loops: CDR1 SGHTS, CDR2 YDEGEE. This CDR3 region has 16 residues. V lost 0 bases to trimming and J lost 1 base; unmatched junction nucleotides: 7. DNA for the CDR3: TGTGCCAGCAGCTTGGACACGGGACAGAGATCCTACGAGCAGTACTTC. Translation gives CASSLDTGQRSYEQYF.

This chain links TRBV13 with TRBJ2-7; the match to TRBD2 covers 12 bases. This CDR3 is 15 amino acids long. V lost 5 bases and J lost 1; bases outside the gene matches: 3. The germline V gene encodes CDR1 PRHDT and CDR2 FYEKMQ (reference sequence). CDR3 in DNA: TGTGCCAGCAGCGCCGGACTAGCGGGGTCCTACGAGCAGTACTTC. It codes for CASSAGLAGSYEQYF.

This rearrangement joins TRBV6-6 to TRBJ2-7; no clear D gene. The CDR3 has 16 amino acids. The germline V and J ends were trimmed by 0 bases and 6 bases, with 18 bases remaining between them. From germline, CDR1 is MNHNY and CDR2 SVGAGI (reference sequence). The CDR3 loop is CASSYSDSQAAAEQYF. In nucleotides, the CDR3 is TGTGCCAGCAGTTACTCCGACTCCCAGGCGGCGGCCGAGCAGTACTTC.